This is a list of T cell receptor beta chains from one sample in a study of regulatory T cells in long-lasting Graves disease. TCRdb redid the calling of the multiplex PCR reads with MiXCR, one entry per CDR3 protein. The data contain 410,000 or so distinct CDR3 sequences, about 15% of them seen just once; the ten biggest clones take up over 15%. These records were also assigned to another study, of T cells in Graves' hyperthyroidism and ophthalmopathy.

The source material was peripheral blood mononuclear cells (PBMCs), sampled at new diagnosis, from a patient treated with antithyroid drugs. These receptor sequences come from a woman aged 25 to 39 with Graves disease. Each CDR3 is given with its conserved first and last residue. D genes are given only for firm matches.

v_call,d_call,j_call,cdr3_aa
TRBV15,-,TRBJ1-5,CATSREAGQPPNQPQHF
TRBV18,-,TRBJ2-3,CASSQTASSTDTQYF
TRBV7-9,-,TRBJ1-1,CASNSNRGARTEAFF
TRBV20-1,-,TRBJ2-5,CSARNYQETQYF
TRBV12-3/TRBV12-4,-,TRBJ2-7,CASSRTREQYF
TRBV10-2,-,TRBJ2-2,CASSGAYTGELFF
TRBV20-1,TRBD1,TRBJ1-5,CSARTDRGGQPQHF
TRBV20-1,TRBD1,TRBJ2-1,CSAMEPGQGYNEQFF
TRBV19,TRBD1,TRBJ1-4,CASTVQGGHEKLFF
TRBV28,TRBD2,TRBJ2-1,CASSHPRDYPLSYNEQFF
TRBV29-1,TRBD1,TRBJ2-7,CSVEAHRGPSSYEQYF
TRBV7-3,-,TRBJ2-1,CASSSNSQGNEQFF
TRBV6-5,TRBD1,TRBJ2-7,CASSYNPTTGNPSYEQYF
TRBV19,-,TRBJ1-3,CASSISGARGYGNTIYF
TRBV2,-,TRBJ1-1,CASPPGAPDEAFF
TRBV29-1,-,TRBJ1-4,CSAQPAGVEKLFF
TRBV5-1,TRBD2,TRBJ2-3,CASSAGLAGLSTDTQYF
TRBV4-1,-,TRBJ2-1,CASSRLGEQGPTSYNEQFF
TRBV6-1,-,TRBJ1-1,CASLKNLQEAFF
TRBV20-1,-,TRBJ2-3,CSASPAGGASTDTQYF
TRBV6-2/TRBV6-3,TRBD1,TRBJ2-1,CASRQGTGLSNEQFF
TRBV27,-,TRBJ1-2,CASSPRPNYGYTF
TRBV19,-,TRBJ2-3,CASSIRAGRSSTDTQYF
TRBV6-9,-,TRBJ1-2,CASSYTLYAGYTF
TRBV5-1,TRBD1,TRBJ1-4,CASSLEGTGDEKLFF
TRBV4-2,-,TRBJ2-7,CASSQEGNPLYEQYF
TRBV12-3/TRBV12-4,TRBD1,TRBJ1-4,CASSPGQKNEKLFF
TRBV27,-,TRBJ2-5,CASSYRPLQETQYF
TRBV2,-,TRBJ2-7,CASNGGSLSAYEQYF
TRBV24-1,TRBD1,TRBJ2-1,CATSRDRVGNEQFF
TRBV12-3/TRBV12-4,-,TRBJ1-5,CASSLGQINQPQHF
TRBV7-9,TRBD2,TRBJ2-5,CASSPTSGTQETQYF
TRBV7-3,-,TRBJ2-1,CASSSDSLNEQFF
TRBV7-3,-,TRBJ2-6,CASSPQAGANVLTF
TRBV5-6,-,TRBJ1-4,CASSPWVVAGEKLFF
TRBV20-1,-,TRBJ1-4,CSARDLSGGGLGKLFF
TRBV11-2,-,TRBJ2-7,CASSLDVSRSEQYF
TRBV5-1,TRBD1,TRBJ1-2,CASSLGDRGSGYTF
TRBV7-9,TRBD2,TRBJ2-7,CASSSRGGASGFSYEQYF
TRBV6-1,-,TRBJ2-7,CATIGENENEQYF
TRBV9,-,TRBJ2-1,CVSSGPRNEQFF
TRBV9,-,TRBJ1-2,CASSVGSENYGYTF
TRBV12-3/TRBV12-4,-,TRBJ1-4,CASSSGEKLFF